Presented here are 17 T cell receptor beta chains from one specimen sequenced in a study of T cell responses to AZD1222 COVID-19 vaccine. Clones were sequenced by immunoSEQ multiplex PCR, and TCRdb holds only the in-frame ones, with some missing. The table has around 56,000 clones, around 89% seen once; the top ten hold approximately 14%. The source material was peripheral blood, sampled 28 days after the second AZD1222 dose. The receptor set was obtained from an adult who received the AZD1222 COVID-19 vaccine.

V gene TRBV5-6 combines with J gene TRBJ2-1; D might be TRBD2 (5 bases). The CDR3 length is 15 residues. Per germline, CDR1 SGHDT and CDR2 YYEEEE. Trimming shortened V by 1 base and J by 7 bases, and 15 bases separated the two germline ends. DNA for the CDR3: TGTGCCAGCAGCTTGTCTCGCGGGCCGCGGAATGAGCAGTTCTTC. Protein: CASSLSRGPRNEQFF.

The chain recombines TRBV3-1 (or the pseudogene TRBV3-2) with TRBJ1-1; no clear D gene. This CDR3 is built from 12 residues. The germline CDR1 and CDR2 sequences are LGHDT and YNNKEL (reference sequence). With 4 bases removed from V and 0 bases from J, the gap between germline ends came to 3 bases. The CDR3 nucleotides are TGTGCCAGCAGCCGCATGAACACTGAAGCTTTCTTT. This codes for CASSRMNTEAFF.

This chain links TRBV30 with TRBJ2-7; D unresolved. CDR3 length: 12 residues. Germline assignment: CDR1 GTSNPN and CDR2 SVGIG (reference sequence). The V gene lost 1 base and the J gene lost 7 bases, with 11 bases spanning the gap. The CDR3 DNA sequence: TGTGCCTGGAGTGAGTGGCGTGGGGAGCAGTACTTC. This gives the protein CAWSEWRGEQYF.

This sequence joins TRBV5-6 and TRBJ1-1; a weak D match, TRBD1 (5 bases). The CDR3 contains 14 residues. V was clipped by 4 bases and J by 7 bases, with 17 bases between them. CDR1 is SGHDT, CDR2 YYEEEE, per germline. CDR3 sequence: CASSRDQGIGEAFF. For the CDR3, the DNA is TGTGCCAGCAGCCGAGACCAGGGAATCGGTGAAGCTTTCTTT.

This clone was observed a single time. The genes are TRBV5-4 and TRBJ2-7, with 7 bases lining up with TRBD1. V shed 0 bases, J shed 6 bases, and the junction held 6 bases outside the gene matches. This CDR3 is 14 amino acids long. Looked up from germline, CDR1 is SGHNT and CDR2 is YYREEE (reference sequence). The CDR3, as DNA: TGTGCCAGCAGCTTGGCCAGGGGGACGGGCGAGCAGTACTTC. As protein: CASSLARGTGEQYF.

This sequence joins TRBV7-3 and TRBJ2-3, with 8 bases identical to TRBD2. Trimming removed 5 bases from V and 3 bases from J; junction bases left unmatched: 4. The germline V gene has CDR1 SGHTA and CDR2 FQGTGA. The CDR3 consists of 14 residues. The CDR3 reads CASSLLAGTDTQYF. In DNA, the CDR3 is TGTGCCAGCAGCCTTTTAGCGGGAACAGATACGCAGTATTTT.

The gene calls are TRBV25-1 and TRBJ1-1; TRBD1 might be the D (5 bases). Looked up from germline, CDR1 is MGHDK and CDR2 is SYGVNS. Trimming stripped 2 bases from V and 0 bases from J, with 10 bases between. This CDR3 comprises 15 residues. CDR3 sequence reads: CASSETKGMNTEAFF. CDR3 in DNA: TGTGCCAGCAGTGAAACTAAGGGGATGAACACTGAAGCTTTCTTT.

This chain uses TRBV7-2 with TRBJ2-1; 8 bases are shared with TRBD2. V gave up 9 bases and J gave up 7 bases; unmatched junction bases: 8. The CDR3 contains 13 residues. Looked up from germline, CDR1 is SGHTA and CDR2 is FQGNSA. The CDR3 protein is CASGVAGLNEQFF. CDR3 sequence (DNA): TGTGCCAGTGGGGTAGCGGGACTAAATGAGCAGTTCTTC.

The chain uses TRBV20-1 and TRBJ2-7, with no clear D. The CDR3 sequence is 12 residues long. V lost 3 bases and J 1 base, leaving 7 bases between the germline ends. Germline V lookup: CDR1 DFQATT, CDR2 SNEGSKA (reference sequence). CDR3 in amino acids: CSASFVSYEQYF. CDR3 nucleotides: TGCAGTGCTAGTTTTGTTTCCTACGAGCAGTACTTC.

In its sample, this clone was seen a few times. The chain uses TRBV25-1 and TRBJ2-6, with D maybe TRBD2 (5 bases). The CDR3 sequence is 16 residues long. Trimming removed 4 bases at V and 3 bases at J, with 13 bases between. Germline loops: CDR1 MGHDK, CDR2 SYGVNS. The CDR3 DNA reads TGTGCCAGCAGTGGGGCAGGACTTATTGGGGCCAACGTCCTGACTTTC. It is translated as CASSGAGLIGANVLTF.

This clone was seen once. The chain links TRBV7-9 to TRBJ2-7; 10 bases are a match to TRBD2. Germline V lookup: CDR1 SEHNR, CDR2 FQNEAQ (reference sequence). This CDR3 has 15 amino acids. After removal of 7 bases from V and 4 bases from J, the junction contained 10 bases not matched to a gene. This CDR3 is CASTLGSGGIYEQYF. DNA of the CDR3: TGTGCCAGCACCCTTGGTAGCGGGGGGATTTACGAGCAGTACTTC.

The chain is built from TRBV5-4 and TRBJ2-2; TRBD2 matches at 9 bases. V lost 0 bases and J lost 5; bases outside the gene matches: 5. The CDR3 sequence is 16 residues long. Germline values: CDR1 SGHNT, CDR2 YYREEE (reference sequence). The CDR3 here is CASSLDASGTTGELFF. In DNA form, the CDR3 reads TGTGCCAGCAGCTTGGACGCTAGCGGGACGACCGGGGAGCTGTTTTTT.

The V call is TRBV15, the J call TRBJ1-5, with 7 bases matching TRBD1. This CDR3 region has 15 residues. The V gene's germline CDR1 is LNHNV and CDR2 YYDKDF (reference sequence). The V and J ends lost 7 bases and 4 bases, in that order; junction bases with no gene match: 10. CDR3 residues: CATIPLGTVNQPQHF. The CDR3, as DNA: TGTGCCACCATCCCCCTCGGGACAGTTAATCAGCCCCAGCATTTT.

The gene calls are TRBV28 and TRBJ2-5; D gene unclear. The CDR3 totals 15 residues. Germline loops: CDR1 MDHEN, CDR2 SYDVKM. V gave up 6 bases and J gave up 2 bases, with 16 bases separating them. The CDR3 loop is CASSAPAAAQETQYF. DNA of the CDR3: TGTGCCAGCAGCGCGCCGGCAGCAGCGCAAGAGACCCAGTACTTC.

The J gene is TRBJ2-1, the V gene TRBV11-2, with 7 bases fitting TRBD2. CDR1 is SGHAT and CDR2 is FQNNGV in the germline V gene. This CDR3 region has 19 residues. Trimming cost V 0 bases and J 6 bases; bases outside gene matches: 17. The CDR3 DNA sequence: TGTGCCAGCAGCTTAGACGGCCGTGGGAGGGCGGCGTTAGCCAATGAGCAGTTCTTC. Its protein is CASSLDGRGRAALANEQFF.

This clone appeared a single time. The chain has TRBV6-5 and TRBJ1-2; D gene unclear. Trimming left V 5 bases short and J 2 bases short, with 9 bases between. This CDR3 is 13 amino acids long. CDR1 and CDR2 (germline): MNHEY, SVGAGI. CDR3 amino acids: CASSPGRNYGYTF. The CDR3 DNA is TGTGCCAGCAGTCCCGGTAGGAACTATGGCTACACCTTC.

V usage is TRBV4-2 and J usage is TRBJ2-7, with 7 bases identical to TRBD2. CDR1 is LGHNA, CDR2 YNFKEQ, per germline. CDR3 size: 16 residues. V lost 0 bases and J lost 2; bases outside the gene matches: 7. CDR3: CASSQDRGLGAYEQYF. CDR3 bases: TGTGCCAGCAGCCAAGATCGAGGACTAGGAGCCTACGAGCAGTACTTC.